The 27 T cell receptor beta chains below were found in one sample sequenced in a study of T cell clusters in autoimmune cytopenias. Each sample's input was approximately 270 ng genomic DNA, 38,000 or so genome equivalents. TRB was amplified by touch-down multiplex PCR, primer pools A and B combined. TCRdb reprocessed the multiplex PCR reads and keeps a single row for each CDR3 protein, giving no DNA. The table lists around 2,500 distinct CDR3 sequences, with approximately 40% in the top ten. Source material: peripheral blood. Receptor source: a human donor with an autoimmune cytopenia, with autoimmune hepatitis or in good health (not recorded which).

This clonotype is called medium-sized based on its frequency. The chain employs TRBV7-2 and TRBJ1-6. The germline gives CDR1 SGHTA, CDR2 FQGNSA. The CDR3 consists of 15 residues. CDR3 region: CASSLDRDYNSPLHF.

Judged by frequency, this clonotype is medium-sized. The gene calls are TRBV6-5 and TRBJ1-2; absent DNA, TCRdb's TRBD1 call cannot be checked. CDR1 is MNHEY, CDR2 SVGAGI, per germline. This CDR3 is 15 amino acids long. CDR3 sequence: CASSSRDGGAYGYTF.

This clonotype is medium-sized by frequency. The V and J genes are TRBV29-1 and TRBJ2-1; TCRdb outputs TRBD2, but without DNA this stays unchecked. Germline CDR1 and CDR2: SQVTM and ANQGSEA. The CDR3 runs 12 residues. CDR3: CSVDLGGNEQFF.

The chain uses TRBV6-1 and TRBJ1-3. The CDR3 has 16 residues. Germline CDR1 is MNHNS and CDR2 is SASEGT. The CDR3 sequence is CASSEGWGGSGNTIYF.

The chain couples TRBV5-1 to TRBJ2-5; the D call from TCRdb, TRBD2, cannot be confirmed without DNA. The germline V gene encodes CDR1 SGHRS and CDR2 YFSETQ. This CDR3 is built from 18 residues. The CDR3 region is CASSLTLAGGPEQETQYF. Full variable domain (remainder filled in from reference TRBV5-1 and TRBJ2-5): KAGVTQTPRYLIKTRGQQVTLSCSPISGHRSVSWYQQTPGQGLQFLFEYFSETQRNKGNFPGRFSGRQFSNSRSEMNVSTLELGDSALYLCASSLTLAGGPEQETQYFGPGTRLLVL.

This clonotype is labeled medium-sized based on frequency. This chain links TRBV6-1 with TRBJ1-6. CDR3 length: 15 amino acids. Germline V gene sequence: CDR1 MNHNS, CDR2 SASEGT. The CDR3 sequence is CASSLMGSYNSPLHF.

Considering frequency, this clonotype is medium-sized. V is TRBV20-1 and J is TRBJ2-7; TCRdb's D gene call, TRBD2, goes unchecked for lack of DNA. The CDR3 has 11 residues. Germline lookup yields CDR1 DFQATT and CDR2 SNEGSKA (reference sequence). CDR3 residues: CSALGLYEQYF.

This clonotype is called medium-sized (0.01 to 0.1%) based on its frequency. V is TRBV7-9 and J is TRBJ2-7; TCRdb gives TRBD1 as the D gene, but with no DNA this cannot be confirmed. Germline values: CDR1 SEHNR, CDR2 FQNEAQ (reference sequence). This CDR3 has 18 residues. CDR3 in amino acids: CASSLPRDRSRSSYEQYF. The whole variable domain, filled in from reference TRBV7-9 and TRBJ2-7, reads DTGVSQNPRHKITKRGQNVTFRCDPISEHNRLYWYRQTLGQGPEFLTYFQNEAQLEKSRLLSDRFSAERPKGSFSTLEIQRTEQGDSAMYLCASSLPRDRSRSSYEQYFGPGTRLTVT.

This clonotype ranks as medium-sized in terms of frequency. V and J are TRBV5-6 and TRBJ2-7; with no DNA, the TCRdb D assignment of TRBD1 cannot be verified. This CDR3 is built from 14 residues. In germline, CDR1 is SGHDT, CDR2 YYEEEE. CDR3 residues: CASSLRQGGYEQYF.

This clonotype shows up as medium-sized by frequency. The chain recombines TRBV5-5 with TRBJ2-1; TCRdb returns TRBD1, unconfirmable since there is no DNA. The CDR3 is made up of 15 amino acids. Per germline, CDR1 SGHKS and CDR2 YYEKEE (reference sequence). This CDR3 reads CASSLGAISYNEQFF. The variable domain in full, completed from reference TRBV5-5 and TRBJ2-1, reads DAGVTQSPTHLIKTRGQQVTLRCSPISGHKSVSWYQQVLGQGPQFIFQYYEKEERGRGNFPDRFSARQFPNYSSELNVNALLLGDSALYLCASSLGAISYNEQFFGPGTRLTVL.

This clonotype ranks as medium-sized in terms of frequency. This chain connects TRBV30 to TRBJ1-5; TCRdb calls TRBD1, which cannot be checked without DNA. CDR1 is GTSNPN and CDR2 is SVGIG in the germline V gene (reference sequence). The CDR3 covers 13 residues. The chain's CDR3 is CAWDPGSNQPQHF.

According to its frequency, this clonotype is medium-sized (0.01 to 0.1%). The chain recombines TRBV19 with TRBJ2-7; there is no DNA to check the TCRdb D call of TRBD1. Germline V gene data show CDR1 as LNHDA and CDR2 as SQIVND (reference sequence). CDR3 size: 14 residues. The CDR3 protein is CASSEDRGSYEQYF.

This clonotype shows up as medium-sized by frequency. The J gene is TRBJ2-5, the V gene TRBV6-5; the TRBD1 assignment by TCRdb is unverifiable without DNA. The CDR3 length is 15 residues. Germline V gene sequence: CDR1 MNHEY, CDR2 SVGAGI. CDR3 sequence: CASSGSGTRKETQYF.

This chain connects TRBV4-1 to TRBJ2-7; the D call from TCRdb, TRBD1, cannot be confirmed without DNA. Germline V lookup: CDR1 MGHRA, CDR2 YSYEKL. This CDR3 contains 18 residues. This CDR3 reads CASSQLLVRDRGFYEQYF.

This rearrangement joins TRBV4-2 to TRBJ2-7. Looked up from germline, CDR1 is LGHNA and CDR2 is YNFKEQ. This CDR3 spans 13 amino acids. CDR3 residues: CASSQESSYEQYF.

Frequency places this clonotype as large (0.1 to 1%). V and J are TRBV7-6 and TRBJ2-7; TCRdb's D call of TRBD1 is untestable without DNA. The germline V gene has CDR1 SGHVS and CDR2 FNYEAQ. The CDR3 covers 13 residues. CDR3 sequence reads: CASSLSGVYEQYF.

The chain couples TRBV2 to TRBJ2-7; the TCRdb call, TRBD1, lacks DNA for checking. In germline, CDR1 is SNHLY, CDR2 FYNNEI. The CDR3 is 11 amino acids. CDR3 amino acids: CASLGIKGQYF.

By frequency, this clonotype is medium-sized. The rearrangement uses TRBV6-1 and TRBJ2-5; without DNA, the TCRdb call of TRBD2 cannot be checked. CDR1 is MNHNS, CDR2 SASEGT, per germline. The CDR3 length is 15 residues. The chain's CDR3 is CASSRTSGEEETQYF.

The genes are TRBV2 and TRBJ1-6; TCRdb reports TRBD1, a call that lacks DNA to check it against. CDR1 is SNHLY, CDR2 FYNNEI, per germline. This CDR3 spans 15 amino acids. CDR3 sequence: CASSPPGQDNSPLHF.

This clonotype is deemed medium-sized by its frequency. The genes are TRBV7-9 and TRBJ2-5; lacking DNA, the TRBD1 call made by TCRdb goes unchecked. Germline CDR1 and CDR2: SEHNR and FQNEAQ (reference sequence). The CDR3 spans 13 residues. CDR3: CASSWGTIETQYF.

This clonotype is deemed medium-sized by its frequency. This sequence joins TRBV5-1 and TRBJ1-6; TCRdb names TRBD1, which stays unverified in the absence of DNA. Germline CDR1 and CDR2: SGHRS and YFSETQ. The CDR3 runs to 15 residues. The CDR3 is CASSTVGGYNSPLHF.

This clonotype is identified as medium-sized (0.01 to 0.1%) from frequency. The chain couples TRBV6-5 to TRBJ2-2; TCRdb's D gene call, TRBD1, goes unchecked for lack of DNA. The CDR3 spans 15 residues. Germline CDR1 MNHEY, CDR2 SVGAGI. This CDR3 is CASSYQGTNTGELFF.

The J gene is TRBJ2-3, the V gene TRBV23-1. TRBV23-1 is reported as an ORF; its role is uncertain. This CDR3 spans 16 amino acids. This chain's CDR3 is CASSQSVDLFTDTQYF.

The chain joins TRBV28 to TRBJ2-5; TCRdb's assignment of TRBD1 cannot be checked, as there is no DNA. The CDR3 extends over 16 amino acids. The germline gives CDR1 MDHEN, CDR2 SYDVKM. The CDR3 is CASSHTTGGGGETQYF.

This clonotype is identified as medium-sized from frequency. The rearrangement joins TRBV28 to TRBJ1-1. This CDR3 has 11 residues. Per the germline V gene, CDR1 is MDHEN and CDR2 is SYDVKM. The CDR3 here is CASSPDTEAFF.

The rearrangement uses TRBV28 and TRBJ2-3. Germline V gene sequence: CDR1 MDHEN, CDR2 SYDVKM. The CDR3 covers 14 residues. The chain's CDR3 is CASSFSGGTDTQYF.

This clonotype is classed as medium-sized by frequency. The rearrangement uses TRBV5-1 and TRBJ1-2; TCRdb's D gene call, TRBD1, goes unchecked for lack of DNA. This CDR3 comprises 13 residues. CDR1 and CDR2 (germline): SGHRS, YFSETQ. This chain's CDR3 is CASSPDSLYGYTF.